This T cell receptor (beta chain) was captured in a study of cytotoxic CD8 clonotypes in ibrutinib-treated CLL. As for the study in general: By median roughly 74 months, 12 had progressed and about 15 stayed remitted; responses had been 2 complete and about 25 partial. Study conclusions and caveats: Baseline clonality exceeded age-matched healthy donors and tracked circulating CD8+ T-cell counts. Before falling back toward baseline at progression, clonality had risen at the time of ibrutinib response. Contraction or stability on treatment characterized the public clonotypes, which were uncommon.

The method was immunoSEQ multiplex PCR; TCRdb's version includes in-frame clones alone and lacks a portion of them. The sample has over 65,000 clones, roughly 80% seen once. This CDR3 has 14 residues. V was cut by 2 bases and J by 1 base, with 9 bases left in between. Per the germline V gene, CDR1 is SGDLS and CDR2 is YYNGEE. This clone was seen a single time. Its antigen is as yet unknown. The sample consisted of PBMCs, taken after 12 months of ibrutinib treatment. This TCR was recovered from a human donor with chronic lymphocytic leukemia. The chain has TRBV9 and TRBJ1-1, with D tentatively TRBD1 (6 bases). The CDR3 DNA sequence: TGTGCCAGCAGCGTGGGGGGCCAGAACACTGAAGCTTTCTTT. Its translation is CASSVGGQNTEAFF.